A selection of T cell receptor beta chains follows, all from one sample in a study of T cells after yellow fever vaccination. TCRdb called the 5' RACE reads again in MiXCR, with one record for every CDR3 protein. The table shows 500,000 to 650,000 distinct CDR3 sequences, with 9% to 15% occurring only once. Sequences were derived from PBMCs, sampled on the day of the yellow fever booster vaccination. These receptors were obtained from a man aged 25-40 years who received the YFV17D yellow fever vaccine. Both conserved end residues are part of each CDR3. Rows give clone size only sometimes, using once, few, many, or a class for an expanded clone.

j_gene | abundance | v_gene | CDR3aa
TRBJ1-3 | few | TRBV30 | CAWSPPGAASGNTIYF
TRBJ1-2 | few | TRBV20-1 | CSVPLGFLLRNGYTF
TRBJ2-6 | many | TRBV20-1 | CSAAMGSSGANVLTF
TRBJ2-1 | . | TRBV15 | CATSRARGNEQFF
TRBJ2-7 | few | TRBV28 | CASSLGGRAVQYF
TRBJ2-2 | . | TRBV5-6 | CASSSRDSTGELFF
TRBJ1-5 | many | TRBV3-1 | CASSGAGSNQPQHF
TRBJ2-3 | . | TRBV6-2/TRBV6-3 | CASKYGSAIHGDTQYF
TRBJ2-7 | few | TRBV20-1 | CSVTGTSYEQYF
TRBJ2-3 | . | TRBV7-9 | CASSLTGTLVDTQYF
TRBJ2-2 | . | TRBV3-1 | CATSQVRGGTGELFF
TRBJ2-2 | . | TRBV20-1 | CSALRDYNTGELFF
TRBJ2-1 | . | TRBV5-5 | CASRIAGGSYNEQFF
TRBJ2-1 | . | TRBV6-2/TRBV6-3 | CASSYSSKLAGGPQVEQFF
TRBJ2-5 | few | TRBV12-3/TRBV12-4 | CASSLEEAWGETQYF
TRBJ2-7 | few | TRBV10-3 | CASSRDLKDEQYF
TRBJ2-1 | . | TRBV20-1 | CSATQTSGNHNEQFF
TRBJ2-5 | few | TRBV2 | CASSKSFRTGHQETQYF
TRBJ2-3 | few | TRBV7-3 | CASRFGPFDTQYF
TRBJ1-1 | . | TRBV19 | CASRGIGNTEAFF
TRBJ2-6 | . | TRBV9 | CASSAHSSGANVLTF
TRBJ1-1 | . | TRBV19 | CASKPEFMNTEAFF
TRBJ2-7 | . | TRBV14 | CASSTSVGSEQYF
TRBJ2-1 | . | TRBV20-1 | CCARPPGLAGLDEQFF
TRBJ1-2 | once | TRBV3-1 | CACSQDPQRGSGRYGYTF
TRBJ2-3 | few | TRBV6-5 | CASSYFSGAGTDTQYF
TRBJ2-1 | few | TRBV5-1 | CASRLSGGTGVYEQFF
TRBJ2-7 | . | TRBV11-2 | CASSLDPGQATKQYF
TRBJ1-4 | . | TRBV6-1 | CASRPSDRANEKLFF
TRBJ2-1 | . | TRBV18 | CASSPGTGGWHEQFF
TRBJ2-3 | . | TRBV10-2 | CASSESTRSSGHLNTQYF
TRBJ2-6 | . | TRBV4-3 | CASSPTSGRPSGANVLTF
TRBJ1-3 | . | TRBV20-1 | CITRRGHHIYF
TRBJ2-7 | . | TRBV5-1 | CASSSDNKQYF
TRBJ2-2 | few | TRBV6-1 | CASTQGGAGTGELFF
TRBJ2-7 | few | TRBV6-2/TRBV6-3 | CASSYGLAGVEQYF